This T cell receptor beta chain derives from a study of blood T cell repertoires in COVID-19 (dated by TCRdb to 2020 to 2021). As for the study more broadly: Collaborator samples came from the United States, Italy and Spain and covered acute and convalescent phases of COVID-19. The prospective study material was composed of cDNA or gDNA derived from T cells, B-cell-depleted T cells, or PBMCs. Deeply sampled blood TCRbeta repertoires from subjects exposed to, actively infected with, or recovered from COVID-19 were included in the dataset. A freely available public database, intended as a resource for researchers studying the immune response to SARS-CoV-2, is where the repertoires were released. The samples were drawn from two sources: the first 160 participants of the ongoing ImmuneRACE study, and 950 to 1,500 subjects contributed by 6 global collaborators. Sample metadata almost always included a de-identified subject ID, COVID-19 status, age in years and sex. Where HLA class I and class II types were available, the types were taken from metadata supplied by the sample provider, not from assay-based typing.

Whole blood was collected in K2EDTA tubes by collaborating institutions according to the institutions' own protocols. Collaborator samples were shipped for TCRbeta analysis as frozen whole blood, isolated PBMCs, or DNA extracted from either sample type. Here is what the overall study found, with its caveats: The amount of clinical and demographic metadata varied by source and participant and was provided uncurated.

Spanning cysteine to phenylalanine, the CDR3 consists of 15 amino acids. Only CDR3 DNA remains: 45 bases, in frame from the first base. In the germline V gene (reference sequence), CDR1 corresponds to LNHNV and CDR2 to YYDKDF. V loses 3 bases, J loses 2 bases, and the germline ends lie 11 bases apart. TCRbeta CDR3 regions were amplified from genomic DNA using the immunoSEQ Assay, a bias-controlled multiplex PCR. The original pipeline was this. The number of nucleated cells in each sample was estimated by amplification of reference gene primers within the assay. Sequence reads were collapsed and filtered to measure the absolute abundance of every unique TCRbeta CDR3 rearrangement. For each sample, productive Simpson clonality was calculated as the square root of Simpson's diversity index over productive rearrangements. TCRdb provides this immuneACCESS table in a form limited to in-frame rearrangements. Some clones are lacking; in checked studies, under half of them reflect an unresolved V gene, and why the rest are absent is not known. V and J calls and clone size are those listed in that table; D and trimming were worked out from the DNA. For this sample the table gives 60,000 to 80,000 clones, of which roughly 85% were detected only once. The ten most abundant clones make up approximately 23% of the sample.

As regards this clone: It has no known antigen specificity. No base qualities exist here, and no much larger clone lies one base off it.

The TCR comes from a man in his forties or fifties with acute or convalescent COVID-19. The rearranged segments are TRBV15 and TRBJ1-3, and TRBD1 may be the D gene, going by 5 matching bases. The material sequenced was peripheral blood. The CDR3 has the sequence CATSRARTPGNTIYF. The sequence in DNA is TGTGCCACCAGCAGGGCCCGGACACCTGGAAACACCATATATTTT.